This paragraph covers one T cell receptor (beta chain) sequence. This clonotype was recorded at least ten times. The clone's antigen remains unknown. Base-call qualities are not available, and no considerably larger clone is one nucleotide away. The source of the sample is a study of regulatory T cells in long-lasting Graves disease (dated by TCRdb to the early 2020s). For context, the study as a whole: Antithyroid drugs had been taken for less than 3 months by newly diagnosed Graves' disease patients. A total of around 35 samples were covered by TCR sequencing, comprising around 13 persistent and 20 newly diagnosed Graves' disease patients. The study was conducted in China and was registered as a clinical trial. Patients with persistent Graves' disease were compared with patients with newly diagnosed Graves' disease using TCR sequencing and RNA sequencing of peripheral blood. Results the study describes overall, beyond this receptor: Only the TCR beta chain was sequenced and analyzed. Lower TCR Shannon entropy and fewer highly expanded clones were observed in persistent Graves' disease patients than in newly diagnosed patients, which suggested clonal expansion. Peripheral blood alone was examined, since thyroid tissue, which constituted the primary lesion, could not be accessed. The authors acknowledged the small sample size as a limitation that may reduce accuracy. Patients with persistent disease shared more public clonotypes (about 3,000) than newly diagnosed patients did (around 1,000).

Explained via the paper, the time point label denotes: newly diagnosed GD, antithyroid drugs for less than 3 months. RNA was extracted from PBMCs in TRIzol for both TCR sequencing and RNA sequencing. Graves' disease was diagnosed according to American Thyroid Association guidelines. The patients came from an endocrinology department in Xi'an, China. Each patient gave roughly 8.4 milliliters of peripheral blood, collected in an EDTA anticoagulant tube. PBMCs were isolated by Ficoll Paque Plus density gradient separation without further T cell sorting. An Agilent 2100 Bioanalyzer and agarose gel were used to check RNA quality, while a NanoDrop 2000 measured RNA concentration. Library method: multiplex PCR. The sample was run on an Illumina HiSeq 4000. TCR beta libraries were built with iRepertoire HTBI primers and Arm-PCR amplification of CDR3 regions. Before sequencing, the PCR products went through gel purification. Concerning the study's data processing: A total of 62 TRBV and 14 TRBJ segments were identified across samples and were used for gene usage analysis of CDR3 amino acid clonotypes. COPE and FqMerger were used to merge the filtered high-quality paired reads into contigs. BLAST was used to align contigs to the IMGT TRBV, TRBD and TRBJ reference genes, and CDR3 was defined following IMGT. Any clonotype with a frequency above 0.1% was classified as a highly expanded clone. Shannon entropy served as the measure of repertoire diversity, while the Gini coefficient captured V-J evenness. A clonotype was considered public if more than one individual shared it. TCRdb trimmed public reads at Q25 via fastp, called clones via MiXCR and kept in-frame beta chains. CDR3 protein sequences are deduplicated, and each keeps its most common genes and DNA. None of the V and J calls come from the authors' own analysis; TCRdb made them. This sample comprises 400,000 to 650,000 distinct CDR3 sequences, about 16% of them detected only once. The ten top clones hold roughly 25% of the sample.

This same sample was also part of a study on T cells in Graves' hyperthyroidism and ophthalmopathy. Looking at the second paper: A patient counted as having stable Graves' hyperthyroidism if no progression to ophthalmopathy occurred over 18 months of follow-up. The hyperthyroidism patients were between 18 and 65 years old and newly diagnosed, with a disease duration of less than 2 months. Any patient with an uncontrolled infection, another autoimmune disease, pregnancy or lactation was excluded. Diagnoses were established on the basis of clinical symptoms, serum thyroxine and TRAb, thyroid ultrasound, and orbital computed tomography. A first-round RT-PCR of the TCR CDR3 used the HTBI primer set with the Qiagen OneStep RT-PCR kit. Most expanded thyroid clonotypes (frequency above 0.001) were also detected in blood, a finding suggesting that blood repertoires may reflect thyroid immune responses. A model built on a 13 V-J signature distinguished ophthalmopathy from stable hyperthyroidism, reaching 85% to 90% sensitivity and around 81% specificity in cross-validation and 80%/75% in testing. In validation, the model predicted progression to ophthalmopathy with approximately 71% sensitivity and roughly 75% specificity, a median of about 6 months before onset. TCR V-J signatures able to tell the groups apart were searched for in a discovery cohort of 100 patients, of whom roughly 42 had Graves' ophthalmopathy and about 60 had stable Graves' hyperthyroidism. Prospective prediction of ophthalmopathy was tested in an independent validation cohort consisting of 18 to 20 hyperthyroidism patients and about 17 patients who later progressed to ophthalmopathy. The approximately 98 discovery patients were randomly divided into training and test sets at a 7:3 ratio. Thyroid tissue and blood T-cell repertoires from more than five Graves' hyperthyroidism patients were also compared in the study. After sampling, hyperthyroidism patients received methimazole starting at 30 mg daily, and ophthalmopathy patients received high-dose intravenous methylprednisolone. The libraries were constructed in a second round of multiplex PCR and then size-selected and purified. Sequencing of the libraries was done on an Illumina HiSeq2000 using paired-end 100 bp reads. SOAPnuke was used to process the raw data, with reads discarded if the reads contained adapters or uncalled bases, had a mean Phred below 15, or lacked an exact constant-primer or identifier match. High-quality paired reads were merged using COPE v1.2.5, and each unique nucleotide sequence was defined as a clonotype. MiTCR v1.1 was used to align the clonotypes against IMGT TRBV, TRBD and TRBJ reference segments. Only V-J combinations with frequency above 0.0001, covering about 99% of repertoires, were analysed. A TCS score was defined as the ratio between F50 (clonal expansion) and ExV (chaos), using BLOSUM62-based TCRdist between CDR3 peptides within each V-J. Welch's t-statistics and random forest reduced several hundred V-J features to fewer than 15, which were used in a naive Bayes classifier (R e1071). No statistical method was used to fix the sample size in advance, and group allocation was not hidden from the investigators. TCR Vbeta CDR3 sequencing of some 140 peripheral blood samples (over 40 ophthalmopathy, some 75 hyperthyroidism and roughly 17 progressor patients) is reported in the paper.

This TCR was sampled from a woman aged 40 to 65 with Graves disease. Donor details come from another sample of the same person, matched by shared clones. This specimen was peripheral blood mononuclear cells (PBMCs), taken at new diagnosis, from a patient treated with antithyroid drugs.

The CDR3 region has the sequence CASSSTGGYAGELFF. The DNA sequence is TGTGCCAGCAGCTCGACAGGGGGCTACGCCGGGGAGCTGTTTTTT. The rearranged segments are TRBV6-1 and TRBJ2-2; TRBD1 lines up with 10 middle nucleotides. The cysteine opens and the phenylalanine closes a CDR3 of 15 amino acids. Of the read, only the CDR3 DNA is kept; its 45 bases are in frame from base 1. V loses 6 bases at its end and J loses 6 bases; junction bases beyond the gene matches: 7. The germline V gene provides CDR1 MNHNS and CDR2 SASEGT.